The following is a TCR beta chain sequence with its context. Its cognate antigen is unknown. TCRdb used MiXCR to reprocess the 5' RACE reads, holding one entry per CDR3 protein. The profile shows 400,000 or so distinct CDR3 sequences, 9% of them singletons. This record belongs to a study of identical twins. Whole-study findings and limits: Whereas memory repertoires showed no such difference, abundant cord blood beta clonotypes carried fewer insertions. Models underestimated out-of-frame TCR alpha sharing in monozygotic twins. Donors were not followed over many years; analysis was cross-sectional. The degree of excess twin sharing was weaker in beta out-of-frame sequences.

CDR3 length: 15 amino acids. The J segment lost 2 bases and the V segment lost 5 bases, leaving 9 bases of the junction unmatched. CDR1 and CDR2 (germline): DFQATT, SNEGSKA (reference sequence). The sequence came from a woman between 50 and 59 years old in good health. Sequenced: naive T cells sorted from blood. The chain combines TRBV20-1 with TRBJ2-1; 7 bases line up with TRBD1. CDR3 sequence reads: CSAPRQGTPYNEQFF. The CDR3 DNA is TGCAGTGCTCCGAGACAGGGTACCCCCTACAATGAGCAGTTCTTC.